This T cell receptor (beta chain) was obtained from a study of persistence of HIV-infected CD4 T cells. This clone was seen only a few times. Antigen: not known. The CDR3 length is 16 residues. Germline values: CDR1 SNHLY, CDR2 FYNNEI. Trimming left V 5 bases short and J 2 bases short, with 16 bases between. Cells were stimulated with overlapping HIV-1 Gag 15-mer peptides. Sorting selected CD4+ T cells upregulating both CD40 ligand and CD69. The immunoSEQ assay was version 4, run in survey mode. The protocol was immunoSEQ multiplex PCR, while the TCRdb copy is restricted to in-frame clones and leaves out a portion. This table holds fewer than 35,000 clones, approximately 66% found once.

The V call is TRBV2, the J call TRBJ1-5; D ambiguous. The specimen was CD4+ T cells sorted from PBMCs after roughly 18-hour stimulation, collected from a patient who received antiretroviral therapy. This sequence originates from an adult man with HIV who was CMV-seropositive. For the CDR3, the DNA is TGTGCCAGCAGTCGCGCTAGGAGGGAGGGCAATCAGCCCCAGCATTTT. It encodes CASSRARREGNQPQHF.